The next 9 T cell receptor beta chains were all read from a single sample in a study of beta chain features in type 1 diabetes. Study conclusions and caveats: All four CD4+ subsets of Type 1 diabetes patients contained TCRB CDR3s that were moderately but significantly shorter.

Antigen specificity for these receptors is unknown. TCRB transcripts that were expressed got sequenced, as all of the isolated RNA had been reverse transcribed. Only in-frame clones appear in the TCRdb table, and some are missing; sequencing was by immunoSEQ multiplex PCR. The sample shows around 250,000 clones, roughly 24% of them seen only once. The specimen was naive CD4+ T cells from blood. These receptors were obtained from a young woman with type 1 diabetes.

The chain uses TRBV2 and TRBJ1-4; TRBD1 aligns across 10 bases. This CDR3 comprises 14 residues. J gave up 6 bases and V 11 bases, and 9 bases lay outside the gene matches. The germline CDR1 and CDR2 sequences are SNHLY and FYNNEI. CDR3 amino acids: CAAARGTGDEKLFF. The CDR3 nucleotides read TGTGCCGCAGCTCGCGGGACAGGGGATGAAAAACTGTTTTTT.

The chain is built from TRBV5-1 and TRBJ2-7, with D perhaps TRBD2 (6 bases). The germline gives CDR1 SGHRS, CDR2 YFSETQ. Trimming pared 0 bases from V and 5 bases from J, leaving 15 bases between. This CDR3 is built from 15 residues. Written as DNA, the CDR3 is TGCGCCAGCAGCTTGGCCGTGACTAGTCCCGACGAGCAGTACTTC. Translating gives CASSLAVTSPDEQYF.

CDR3 sequence: CASSLRVEEQYF. The CDR3 DNA is TGCGCCAGCAGCTTAAGAGTCGAGGAGCAGTACTTC. The gene calls are TRBV5-1 and TRBJ2-7; no firm D call. The germline V gene encodes CDR1 SGHRS and CDR2 YFSETQ. Trimming took 2 bases from V and 7 from J, leaving 10 bases between them. This CDR3 contains 12 residues.

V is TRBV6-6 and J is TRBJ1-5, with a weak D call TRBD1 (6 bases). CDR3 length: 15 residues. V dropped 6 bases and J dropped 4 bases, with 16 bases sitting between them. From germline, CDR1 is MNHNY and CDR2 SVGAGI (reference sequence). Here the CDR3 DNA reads TGTGCCAGCAGGCCCACCGGACAGTCGAATCAGCCCCAGCATTTT. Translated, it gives CASRPTGQSNQPQHF.

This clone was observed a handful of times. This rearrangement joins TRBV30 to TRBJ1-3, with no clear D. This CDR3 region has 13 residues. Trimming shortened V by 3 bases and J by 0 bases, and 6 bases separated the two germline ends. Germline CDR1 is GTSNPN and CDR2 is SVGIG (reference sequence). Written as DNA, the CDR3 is TGTGCCTGGAGGTGGGCCTCTGGAAACACCATATATTTT. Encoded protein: CAWRWASGNTIYF.

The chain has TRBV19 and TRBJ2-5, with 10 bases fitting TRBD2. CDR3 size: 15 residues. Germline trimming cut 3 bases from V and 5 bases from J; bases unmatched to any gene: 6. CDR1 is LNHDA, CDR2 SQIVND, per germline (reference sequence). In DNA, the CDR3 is TGTGCCAGTAGTATGGGTCTAGCGGGAGAGGAGACCCAGTACTTC. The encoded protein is CASSMGLAGEETQYF.

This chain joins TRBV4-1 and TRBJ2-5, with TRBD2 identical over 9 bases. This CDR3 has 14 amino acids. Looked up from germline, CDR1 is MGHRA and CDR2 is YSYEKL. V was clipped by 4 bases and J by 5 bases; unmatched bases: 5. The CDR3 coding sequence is TGCGCCAGCAGCCGCGGGAGGGCCTCGGAGACCCAGTACTTC. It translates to CASSRGRASETQYF.

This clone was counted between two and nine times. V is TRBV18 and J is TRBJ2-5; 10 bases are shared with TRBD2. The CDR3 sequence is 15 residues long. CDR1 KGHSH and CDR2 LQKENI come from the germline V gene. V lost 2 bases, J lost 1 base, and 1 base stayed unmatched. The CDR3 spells CASSPGLAAQETQYF. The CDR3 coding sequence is TGTGCCAGCTCACCAGGACTAGCGGCCCAAGAGACCCAGTACTTC.

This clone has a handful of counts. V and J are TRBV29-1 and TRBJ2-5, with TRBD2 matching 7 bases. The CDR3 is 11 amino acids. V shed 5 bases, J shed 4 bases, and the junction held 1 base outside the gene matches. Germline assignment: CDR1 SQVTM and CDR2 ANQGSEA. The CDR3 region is CSVREGETQYF. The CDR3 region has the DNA TGCAGCGTTAGGGAGGGAGAGACCCAGTACTTC.